This T cell receptor beta chain was captured by sequencing in a study of blood T cell repertoires in COVID-19. The length of the CDR3 is 17 residues. Germline V CDR1 and CDR2: SGHTA, FQGNSA. The junction had 14 bases not matched to a gene; V was cut back by 4 bases and J by 6 bases. Profiling relied on immunoSEQ multiplex PCR, and the TCRdb table lists in-frame clones only, not all of them. The data hold some 190,000 clones, with roughly 84% observed a single time. The rearrangement links TRBV7-2 to TRBJ2-1; TRBD2 matches 8 bases. The sequence derives from a woman in her thirties who had been exposed to COVID-19. Sequencing input: PBMCs or T cells enriched from blood (not recorded which). The CDR3 coding sequence is TGTGCCAGCAGCTACGACCCCGGGGGGGCGGGTAGCAATGAGCAGTTCTTC. It specifies CASSYDPGGAGSNEQFF.